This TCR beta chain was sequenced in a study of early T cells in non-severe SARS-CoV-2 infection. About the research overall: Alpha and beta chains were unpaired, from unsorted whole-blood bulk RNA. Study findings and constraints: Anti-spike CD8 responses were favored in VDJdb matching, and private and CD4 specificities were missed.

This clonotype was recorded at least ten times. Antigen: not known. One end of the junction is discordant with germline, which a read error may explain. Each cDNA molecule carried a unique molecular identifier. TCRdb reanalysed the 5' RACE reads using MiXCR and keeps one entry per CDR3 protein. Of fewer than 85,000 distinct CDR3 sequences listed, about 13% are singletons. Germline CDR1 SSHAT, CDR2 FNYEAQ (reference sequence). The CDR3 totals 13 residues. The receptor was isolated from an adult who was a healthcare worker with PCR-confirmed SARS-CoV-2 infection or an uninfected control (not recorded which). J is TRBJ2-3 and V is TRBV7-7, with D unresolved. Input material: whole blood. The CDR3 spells CASSLDPGDTQYF. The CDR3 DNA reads TGTGCTAGCAGCTTAGACCCCGGAGATACGCAGTATTTT.